The TCR beta chain under discussion was sequenced for a study of control samples from healthy donors and cancer patients. From germline, CDR1 is SGHRS and CDR2 YFSETQ. The CDR3 has 15 amino acids. V shed 4 bases and J 2 bases; nucleotides not matched to a gene: 8. Clones were sequenced by immunoSEQ multiplex PCR, and TCRdb holds only the in-frame ones, with some missing. The sample lists 100,000 to 150,000 clones, approximately 92% occurring once. The chain carries TRBV5-1 and TRBJ2-5, with 7 nucleotides matching TRBD1. The source of this sequence is a man older than 75 with head and neck cancer. The specimen was PBMCs. CDR3 amino acids: CASSPVVGQQETQYF. The CDR3 coding sequence is TGCGCCAGCAGCCCGGTGGTGGGACAGCAAGAGACCCAGTACTTC.